The 9 T cell receptor beta chains below come from one sample, sequenced in a study of CD8+CD57+ T cells in acquired aplastic anemia. Using genomic DNA as the template, TCR beta VDJ and CDR3 profiling was carried out. One entry per CDR3 protein results from TCRdb running MiXCR on the reads. The sample lists under 350,000 distinct CDR3 sequences; around three fifths were seen once. The patients chosen for sequencing had shown expansion of CD8+CD57+ cells (detected by flow cytometry). The sequenced sample was sorted CD4+, CD8+, or CD8+CD57+ T cells (not recorded which) from PBMCs. The receptors here all came from a human donor with aplastic anemia.

This clonotype was detected ten times or more. This rearrangement joins TRBV7-9 to TRBJ2-1; 8 bases fit TRBD2. Germline lookup yields CDR1 SEHNR and CDR2 FQNEAQ (reference sequence). The CDR3 runs to 17 residues. The J segment lost 0 bases and the V segment lost 5 bases, leaving 9 bases of the junction unmatched. The CDR3 loop is CASSPLAGESSYNEQFF. CDR3 DNA: TGTGCCAGCAGCCCGCTAGCGGGTGAAAGCTCCTACAATGAGCAGTTCTTC.

This clonotype was observed once. The chain couples TRBV19 to TRBJ1-4; D possibly corresponds to TRBD1 (5 bases). Germline CDR1 is LNHDA and CDR2 is SQIVND (reference sequence). The ends were cut back, 5 bases at V and 5 bases at J, with 9 bases in the middle. The CDR3 runs 13 residues. In DNA, the CDR3 is TGTGCCAGTAGTCGACAGAGCAATGAAAAACTGTTTTTT. This sequence encodes CASSRQSNEKLFF.

The chain joins TRBV20-1 to TRBJ1-5; TRBD1 is a possible D gene (6 bases). The CDR3 extends over 14 amino acids. The V end lost 3 bases, the J end lost 3 bases, and 12 bases lay between the germline ends. Germline-derived CDR1 and CDR2 are DFQATT and SNEGSKA (reference sequence). CDR3 residues: CSARWGQPNQPQHF. The CDR3 DNA follows: TGCAGTGCTAGGTGGGGGCAGCCCAATCAGCCCCAGCATTTT.

J is TRBJ1-5 and V is TRBV19; unclear D gene. The CDR3 runs 14 residues. Trimming cost V 1 base and J 5 bases, with 9 bases left between them. Germline V CDR1 and CDR2: LNHDA, SQIVND (reference sequence). The CDR3 DNA reads TGTGCCAGTAGTATAGGCGGCAGTTATCAGCCCCAGCATTTT. Translated, it gives CASSIGGSYQPQHF.

This clonotype was detected a few times. J is TRBJ1-4 and V is TRBV20-1; D is undetermined. The CDR3 sequence is 13 residues long. CDR1 is DFQATT, CDR2 SNEGSKA, per germline (reference sequence). Trimming left V 3 bases short and J 3 bases short, with 8 bases between. The CDR3 sequence is CSASERSNEKLFF. CDR3 DNA: TGCAGTGCTAGTGAGAGGTCTAATGAAAAACTGTTTTTT.

The V and J genes are TRBV29-1 and TRBJ2-7; D remains unclear. The V end was cut by 1 base, the J end by 0 bases, with 7 bases between. CDR3 length equals 13 residues. Germline-derived CDR1 and CDR2 are SQVTM and ANQGSEA. CDR3 in DNA: TGCAGCGTTGAAGTGCTGGGCTCCTACGAGCAGTACTTC. Protein product: CSVEVLGSYEQYF.

The count of this clonotype is one. The chain links TRBV19 to TRBJ2-7; D is possibly TRBD1 (7 bases). Trimming stripped 8 bases from V and 2 bases from J, with 13 bases between. This CDR3 spans 13 amino acids. Germline V gene lookup returns CDR1 LNHDA and CDR2 SQIVND (reference sequence). The CDR3 here is CASGGDSPYEQYF. The DNA for the CDR3 is TGTGCCAGTGGCGGGGACAGCCCCTACGAGCAGTACTTC.

This clonotype has just one count. The chain carries TRBV2 and TRBJ2-7, with 7 positions matching TRBD1. There are 14 residues in the CDR3. CDR1 and CDR2 (germline): SNHLY, FYNNEI. The V and J ends lost 5 bases and 5 bases, in that order; junction bases with no gene match: 9. CDR3 nucleotide sequence: TGTGCCAGCAGTCTCAGGACAGGCATCGACGAGCAGTACTTC. Its translation is CASSLRTGIDEQYF.

This clonotype was seen only a few times. The J gene is TRBJ2-5, the V gene TRBV12-3 or TRBV12-4; 9 nucleotides line up with TRBD2. V shed 11 bases and J 0 bases; nucleotides not matched to a gene: 13. This CDR3 is built from 16 residues. CDR3 in amino acids: CAVVIAGVLYQETQYF. CDR3 coding DNA: TGTGCCGTAGTCATAGCGGGAGTTCTGTACCAAGAGACCCAGTACTTC.